Below, 23 T cell receptor beta chains from the same sample are listed, as sequenced in a study of blood T cells in healthy people across ages. A second 7 to 11 cycle PCR used barcoded and J-beta primers. TCRdb re-called the 5' RACE reads with MiXCR, one entry per CDR3 protein. The sample has some 860,000 distinct CDR3 sequences; about 61% are singletons. Sequencing was done on a sample of blood. These receptors came from a man in his forties or fifties in good health.

This sequence joins TRBV15 and TRBJ2-6; D gene uncertain. V was clipped by 0 bases and J by 2 bases, with 11 bases between them. The V gene's germline CDR1 is LNHNV and CDR2 YYDKDF (reference sequence). CDR3 length equals 17 residues. In DNA, the CDR3 is TGTGCCACCAGCAGAGATGAACTCGTAGCTGGGGCCAACGTCCTGACTTTC. It yields the protein CATSRDELVAGANVLTF.

The chain joins TRBV10-3 to TRBJ2-1; 9 positions agree with TRBD2. TRBJ2-7 explains the end of the DNA better; the J call may be wrong. Germline loops: CDR1 ENHRY, CDR2 SYGVKD. The CDR3 consists of 15 residues. DNA for the CDR3: TGTGCCATCAGGAATAGCGGGGGCACGTACAATGAGCAGTACTTC. Its protein product is CAIRNSGGTYNEQYF.

The chain links TRBV20-1 to TRBJ1-2, with 7 nucleotides matching TRBD1. Per germline, CDR1 DFQATT and CDR2 SNEGSKA (reference sequence). The length of the CDR3 is 13 residues. V shed 1 base, J shed 3 bases, and the junction held 2 bases outside the gene matches. DNA of the CDR3: TGCAGTGCTAGAGCCGACAGGGACTATGGCTACACCTTC. It translates to CSARADRDYGYTF.

V usage is TRBV14 and J usage is TRBJ2-3, with TRBD2 identical over 7 bases. This CDR3 comprises 18 residues. Trimming removed 4 bases from V and 0 bases from J; junction bases left unmatched: 13. The germline CDR1 and CDR2 sequences are SGHDN and FVKESK. The CDR3 nucleotides read TGTGCCAGCAGCCTCTACTACACTCGGACTAGGAGCACAGATACGCAGTATTTT. Protein sequence: CASSLYYTRTRSTDTQYF.

V is TRBV6-2 or TRBV6-3 and J is TRBJ2-1, with TRBD1 as a possible D gene (6 bases). From germline, CDR1 is MNHEY and CDR2 SVGEGT. V was cut by 2 bases and J by 4 bases, with 12 bases left in between. The CDR3 has 15 residues. This CDR3 reads CASSYGGARYNEQFF. CDR3 bases: TGTGCCAGCAGTTACGGGGGCGCGAGATACAATGAGCAGTTCTTC.

V usage is TRBV27 and J usage is TRBJ2-5; maybe TRBD2 (7 bases). Germline V gives CDR1 MNHEY, CDR2 SMNVEV (reference sequence). Trimming took 5 bases from V and 12 from J, leaving 16 bases between them. CDR3 length: 12 residues. For the CDR3, the DNA is TGTGCCAGCAGTCCAATGCAGGGGAGGGAGTACTTC. It translates to CASSPMQGREYF.

This chain connects TRBV27 to TRBJ2-1; weak D call: TRBD2 (6 bases). The CDR3 covers 15 residues. The germline V gene has CDR1 MNHEY and CDR2 SMNVEV (reference sequence). V was pared by 6 bases and J by 1 base, with 13 bases between. The CDR3, as DNA: TGTGCCAGCAGGGGCCTAGCGCTTTCCTACAATGAGCAGTTCTTC. Translating it yields CASRGLALSYNEQFF.

This clonotype has more than one count but fewer than ten. This chain uses TRBV28 with TRBJ2-5; D is undetermined. Trimming pared 3 bases from V and 1 base from J, leaving 15 bases between. The CDR3 totals 16 residues. The germline V gene has CDR1 MDHEN and CDR2 SYDVKM. The CDR3 is CASSFSNEQIQETQYF. CDR3 bases: TGTGCCAGCAGTTTCAGTAACGAACAGATCCAAGAGACCCAGTACTTC. The full variable domain, completed using reference TRBV28 and TRBJ2-5, is DVKVTQSSRYLVKRTGEKVFLECVQDMDHENMFWYRQDPGLGLRLIYFSYDVKMKEKGDIPEGYSVSREKKERFSLILESASTNQTSMYLCASSFSNEQIQETQYFGPGTRLLVL.

The chain joins TRBV20-1 to TRBJ2-5, with a tentative D call TRBD2 (5 bases). Germline CDR1 DFQATT, CDR2 SNEGSKA (reference sequence). V was cut by 7 bases and J by 7 bases, with 16 bases left in between. This CDR3 is 12 amino acids long. CDR3 loop: CSGVFLEGTQYF. The CDR3 DNA reads as TGCAGTGGAGTTTTCTTAGAGGGGACCCAGTACTTC.

This clonotype turned up a few times. The chain joins TRBV28 to TRBJ1-4, with D possibly TRBD1 on 6 matching bases. Germline CDR1 is MDHEN and CDR2 is SYDVKM. V was clipped by 6 bases and J by 7 bases, with 21 bases between them. The CDR3 covers 16 residues. CDR3 protein: CASRQRRSGVGEKLFF. DNA of the CDR3: TGTGCCAGCAGACAAAGACGGTCAGGGGTCGGTGAAAAACTGTTTTTT.

The chain couples TRBV29-1 to TRBJ1-1; tentatively, D is TRBD1 (6 bases). The CDR3 contains 12 residues. The germline V gene encodes CDR1 SQVTM and CDR2 ANQGSEA. Trimming shortened V by 3 bases and J by 13 bases, and 18 bases separated the two germline ends. The CDR3 DNA reads TGCAGCGTTGACCGTGGGGGGGGGCATCGTTTCTTT. Translated: CSVDRGGGHRFF.

This chain connects TRBV7-6 to TRBJ2-3, with D unresolved. The CDR3 totals 13 residues. The V and J ends lost 2 bases and 2 bases respectively, with 5 bases between them. Germline values: CDR1 SGHVS, CDR2 FNYEAQ. The CDR3 coding sequence is TGTGCCAGCAGCTTATACCACACAGATACGCAGTATTTT. Protein: CASSLYHTDTQYF.

This clonotype has a handful of counts. The chain joins TRBV20-1 to TRBJ1-4, with D uncertain. The germline gives CDR1 DFQATT, CDR2 SNEGSKA (reference sequence). The CDR3 contains 12 residues. The V end was cut by 3 bases, the J end by 11 bases, with 13 bases between. CDR3 nucleotides: TGCAGTGCTAGGAATGATGGGCAGAAACTGTTTTTT. This sequence encodes CSARNDGQKLFF.

The chain uses TRBV11-2 and TRBJ2-1, with TRBD2 matching 11 bases. Trimming took 5 bases from V and 2 from J; bases not matched to a gene: 5. This CDR3 is built from 16 residues. The germline CDR1 and CDR2 sequences are SGHAT and FQNNGV. CDR3 sequence reads: CASSRLAGTTYNEQFF. The DNA for the CDR3 is TGTGCCAGCAGCCGACTAGCGGGAACAACCTACAATGAGCAGTTCTTC.

This rearrangement joins TRBV7-8 to TRBJ2-2, with a possible D match to TRBD2 (6 bases). Germline V gene sequence: CDR1 SGHVS, CDR2 FQNEAQ. This CDR3 region has 15 residues. V dropped 5 bases and J dropped 4 bases, with 14 bases sitting between them. The CDR3 protein is CASSPEGSSTGELFF. DNA of the CDR3: TGTGCCAGCAGCCCGGAGGGCAGCTCCACCGGGGAGCTGTTTTTT.

This clonotype appeared once. The genes are TRBV11-2 and TRBJ1-1; D unclear. Germline assignment: CDR1 SGHAT and CDR2 FQNNGV. This CDR3 has 14 amino acids. Trimming left V 1 base short and J 2 bases short, with 8 bases between. CDR3 DNA sequence: TGTGCCAGCAGCTTAGTAGTCAGTAACACTGAAGCTTTCTTT. It yields the protein CASSLVVSNTEAFF.

This clonotype has only a few counts. This chain connects TRBV6-1 to TRBJ2-7, with unresolved D. The CDR3 spans 14 residues. Germline lookup yields CDR1 MNHNS and CDR2 SASEGT. The V gene lost 2 bases and the J gene lost 0 bases, with 8 bases spanning the gap. The CDR3 region has the DNA TGTGCCAGCAGTGAAACGGAGATCTCCTACGAGCAGTACTTC. Residues: CASSETEISYEQYF.

The table lists this clonotype with a count of one. The chain carries TRBV18 and TRBJ1-4; no clear D gene. The germline V gene has CDR1 KGHSH and CDR2 LQKENI. Trimming took 3 bases from V and 1 from J, leaving 6 bases between them. The CDR3 spans 14 residues. The CDR3 coding sequence is TGTGCCAGCTCACCGGTCGGAACTAATGAAAAACTGTTTTTT. Translating gives CASSPVGTNEKLFF.

V gene TRBV29-1 combines with J gene TRBJ2-5, with D maybe TRBD1 (6 bases). The CDR3 runs to 13 residues. CDR1 is SQVTM and CDR2 is ANQGSEA in the germline V gene. V lost 3 bases and J lost 4, with 12 bases in between. The CDR3 loop reads CSVDDRTVETQYF. CDR3 DNA: TGCAGCGTTGACGACAGGACCGTAGAGACCCAGTACTTC.

The CDR3 loop is CSASQQMNTEAFF. The CDR3 nucleotides read TGCAGTGCTAGTCAACAGATGAACACTGAAGCTTTCTTT. The chain links TRBV20-1 to TRBJ1-1; D uncertain. There are 13 residues in the CDR3. Deletions cut 3 bases from V and 0 bases from J, with 8 bases between. The germline V gene encodes CDR1 DFQATT and CDR2 SNEGSKA (reference sequence).

This sequence joins TRBV12-3 or TRBV12-4 and TRBJ2-7; 8 bases map to TRBD1. The CDR3 loop spans 16 amino acids. The trim removed 5 bases at V and 2 bases at J, leaving 11 bases unmatched. CDR3 DNA sequence: TGTGCCAGCAGTCATAAGACAGGGGAAGGACCCTACGAGCAGTACTTC. This gives the protein CASSHKTGEGPYEQYF.

The table lists this clonotype with a few counts. The chain joins TRBV6-6 to TRBJ1-1, with 9 bases that match TRBD1. V shed 7 bases and J 0 bases; nucleotides not matched to a gene: 3. CDR3 length: 14 amino acids. CDR1 and CDR2 (germline): MNHNY, SVGAGI (reference sequence). The CDR3 region is CASNRDRVNTEAFF. The CDR3 DNA reads as TGTGCCAGCAATCGGGACAGGGTGAACACTGAAGCTTTCTTT.

The CDR3 reads CASSKYSPSSPWKQYF. CDR3 DNA: TGTGCCAGCAGCAAATACAGTCCTTCTAGCCCCTGGAAGCAGTACTTC. The rearrangement joins TRBV21-1 to TRBJ2-5; no check of the table's D call, TRBD2, against the DNA was made. TRBV21-1 is a pseudogene. CDR3 length: 16 amino acids.